A selection of T cell receptor beta chains follows, all from one sample in a study of T cells of healthy individuals. In TCRdb, the 5' RACE reads were re-called with MiXCR into one record per CDR3 protein. Of about 41,000 distinct CDR3 sequences in the sample, about 4.5% were seen once. All receptors derive from a human donor in good health. Each CDR3 is given with its conserved first and last residue. Fields, in order: D gene, clone size, V gene, J gene, CDR3 protein, CDR3 DNA. D genes are given only for firm matches. Clone size, where shown, is once, few, many, or a class for clones that have expanded.

>-|few|TRBV15|TRBJ1-1
CATSNRLNTEAFF
TGTGCCACCAGCAATCGGTTGAACACTGAAGCTTTCTTT
>-|many|TRBV5-1|TRBJ2-5
CASSLDLAYQETQYF
TGCGCCAGCAGCTTGGACCTTGCGTACCAAGAGACCCAGTACTTC
>-|many|TRBV12-3/TRBV12-4|TRBJ1-5
CASSPGVGHNQPQHF
TGTGCCAGCAGTCCTGGGGTTGGCCACAATCAGCCCCAGCATTTT
>-|many|TRBV20-1|TRBJ1-5
CSAGAGSGNQPQHF
TGCAGTGCCGGAGCGGGGTCGGGCAATCAGCCCCAGCATTTT
>-|-|TRBV7-2|TRBJ1-2
CASSRDLNYGYTF
TGTGCCAGCAGCAGGGACCTTAACTATGGCTACACCTTC
>TRBD2|-|TRBV10-1|TRBJ2-3
CASSPSGRSTDTQYF
TGCGCCAGCAGTCCTAGCGGGAGGAGCACAGATACGCAGTATTTT
>-|-|TRBV9|TRBJ1-4
CASSETLGGRDEKLFF
TGTGCCAGCAGCGAGACCTTGGGGGGGCGCGATGAAAAACTGTTTTTT
>TRBD2|many|TRBV20-1|TRBJ2-1
CSARELADYNEQFF
TGCAGTGCTAGAGAACTAGCGGACTACAATGAGCAGTTCTTC
>-|few|TRBV2|TRBJ2-5
CASTQGASRGTQYF
TGTGCCAGCACCCAAGGGGCTAGCCGAGGGACCCAGTACTTC
>-|many|TRBV19|TRBJ2-6
CASSIDGGAGANVLTF
TGTGCCAGTAGTATAGATGGGGGCGCTGGGGCCAACGTCCTGACTTTC
>-|many|TRBV20-1|TRBJ1-1
CSASRSQTNTEAFF
TGCAGTGCTAGCCGGAGCCAAACGAACACTGAAGCTTTCTTT
>-|few|TRBV27|TRBJ2-1
CASSLSSGNEQFF
TGTGCCAGCAGTTTATCTTCAGGCAATGAGCAGTTCTTC
>-|many|TRBV15|TRBJ1-4
CATSEGTNEKLFF
TGTGCCACCAGCGAGGGGACTAATGAAAAACTGTTTTTT
>-|many|TRBV29-1|TRBJ2-7
CSVAPQSYEQYF
TGCAGCGTTGCACCCCAGAGCTACGAGCAGTACTTC
>-|many|TRBV4-3|TRBJ2-7
CASSQDAGSSYEQYF
TGCGCCAGCAGCCAAGATGCGGGAAGCTCCTACGAGCAGTACTTC
>-|few|TRBV2|TRBJ1-1
CASTQLRTENTEAFF
TGTGCCAGCACACAACTGAGGACAGAGAACACTGAAGCTTTCTTT
>-|few|TRBV2|TRBJ2-2
CASSERRATGELFF
TGTGCCAGCAGTGAACGCAGGGCCACCGGGGAGCTGTTTTTT
>-|few|TRBV19|TRBJ1-5
CASSVTYNQPQHF
TGTGCCAGTAGTGTCACATATAATCAGCCCCAGCATTTT
>-|few|TRBV3-1|TRBJ2-7
CASSQGRAGYEQYF
TGTGCCAGCAGCCAAGGACGAGCGGGCTACGAGCAGTACTTC
>-|few|TRBV12-3/TRBV12-4|TRBJ2-5
CASSLDVWPETQYF
TGTGCCAGCAGTTTGGATGTCTGGCCAGAGACCCAGTACTTC
>-|many|TRBV20-1|TRBJ2-1
CSAREVNEQFF
TGCAGTGCTAGGGAGGTGAATGAGCAGTTCTTC
>-|many|TRBV28|TRBJ2-1
CASSLGQLNEQFF
TGTGCCAGCAGTTTAGGGCAGCTGAATGAGCAGTTCTTC
>-|few|TRBV19|TRBJ2-1
CASSIRQTAGNEQFF
TGTGCCAGTAGTATCAGGCAGACCGCGGGCAATGAGCAGTTCTTC
>TRBD1|few|TRBV5-1|TRBJ1-1
CASSLAVAAGGNTEAFF
TGCGCCAGCAGCTTGGCGGTCGCGGCAGGGGGAAACACTGAAGCTTTCTTT
>-|many|TRBV6-4|TRBJ2-2
CASSATGYGELFF
TGTGCCAGCAGTGCGACAGGCTATGGGGAGCTGTTTTTT
>-|many|TRBV12-3/TRBV12-4|TRBJ1-5
CASSFQGGNQPQHF
TGTGCCAGCAGTTTCCAGGGCGGCAATCAGCCCCAGCATTTT
>TRBD2|many|TRBV6-1|TRBJ2-3
CASSERTSGRVVSTDTQYF
TGTGCCAGCAGTGAGAGGACTAGCGGGAGGGTTGTTAGCACAGATACGCAGTATTTT
>-|many|TRBV18|TRBJ2-6
CASSRTGSGANVLTF
TGTGCCAGCTCACGAACGGGGTCAGGGGCCAACGTCCTGACTTTC
>-|many|TRBV7-9|TRBJ2-5
CASSLSPSETQYF
TGTGCCAGCAGCCTAAGCCCATCGGAGACCCAGTACTTC
>-|many|TRBV29-1|TRBJ2-3
CSVQLGTDTQYF
TGCAGCGTACAGCTCGGCACAGATACGCAGTATTTT
>-|many|TRBV6-2/TRBV6-3|TRBJ1-1
CASNLGPTLANTEAFF
TGTGCCAGCAATTTGGGGCCTACCCTCGCGAACACTGAAGCTTTCTTT
>-|many|TRBV4-2|TRBJ1-2
CASSRSVVGVDYGYTF
TGTGCCAGCAGCCGCAGCGTCGTCGGGGTCGACTATGGCTACACCTTC
>TRBD1|many|TRBV5-1|TRBJ1-1
CASSLVPGQGARTEAFF
TGCGCCAGCAGCTTGGTTCCGGGACAGGGGGCGAGAACTGAAGCTTTCTTT
>-|many|TRBV20-1|TRBJ2-3
CSAREDSVPSTDTQYF
TGCAGTGCTAGAGAGGATAGCGTACCTAGCACAGATACGCAGTATTTT
>TRBD2|many|TRBV10-3|TRBJ2-2
CAIAGDERASNTGELFF
TGTGCCATCGCGGGAGACGAGCGGGCCTCGAACACCGGGGAGCTGTTTTTT
>-|few|TRBV7-9|TRBJ2-1
CASSLAPNGNEQFF
TGTGCCAGCAGCTTAGCGCCTAACGGCAATGAGCAGTTCTTC
>-|many|TRBV20-1|TRBJ1-2
CSARSSRNNYGYTF
TGCAGTGCTAGATCCTCTAGAAACAACTATGGCTACACCTTC